This TCR beta chain was recovered during a study of cytomegalovirus exposure and HLA in healthy donors. Study-level information: Earlier results showed 117 million unique TCR beta sequences derived from roughly 180 million T cells. Study-level points and caveats: Common viral pathogens were later found to be apparently linked to several of the most significant clusters.

PCR amplification relied on 60 Vbeta primers (plus 13 Jbeta primers). Clones were read by immunoSEQ multiplex PCR, and TCRdb kept only the in-frame ones, dropping some. This sample has some 150,000 clones, with 60% to 85% found just once. Healthy individuals who donated bone marrow served as the donors. This clone occurred a few times. Its matching antigen is unknown. Germline loops: CDR1 MNHEY, CDR2 SMNVEV (reference sequence). The V and J ends lost 6 bases and 11 bases respectively, with 15 bases between them. The CDR3 contains 12 residues. Sequenced sample: PBMCs. This chain links TRBV27 with TRBJ2-3; a possible D gene is TRBD2 (5 bases). The receptor was isolated from a woman between 40 and 55 years old in good health and CMV-seronegative. This chain's CDR3 is CASSPDEGWQYF. The CDR3 region has the DNA TGTGCCAGCAGCCCGGACGAGGGCTGGCAGTATTTT.